A selection of T cell receptor beta chains follows, all from one sample in a study of T cells in Graves' hyperthyroidism and ophthalmopathy. MiXCR was run by TCRdb on the multiplex PCR reads, yielding one entry per CDR3 protein. Here the sample spans approximately 400,000 distinct CDR3 sequences, over 12% being singletons. The sample was blood. Source of these receptors: a man aged 50 to 60 with Graves' ophthalmopathy. The conserved cysteine and the conserved F or W are not part of the CDR3 here. A row's size may be missing; if present it is once, few, many or a size class.

>few|TRBV27|TRBJ2-7
ASSLAGAVYEQY
>many|TRBV15|TRBJ1-2
ATSRDGTGGYGYT
>NA|TRBV4-1|TRBJ2-7
ASSQQDRYGQY
>many|TRBV5-1|TRBJ2-1
ASSARETHSYNEQF
>NA|TRBV14|TRBJ2-7
ASSAQLTRNSYEQY
>many|TRBV20-1|TRBJ2-3
SARDDTSGSPDTQY
>NA|TRBV5-1|TRBJ2-5
ASSSPSGGQETQY
>many|TRBV20-1|TRBJ2-5
SAYSGRATETQY
>NA|TRBV12-3/TRBV12-4|TRBJ2-7
ASSWVSGREQY
>many|TRBV12-3/TRBV12-4|TRBJ2-1
ASSFSTGGYNEQF
>NA|TRBV20-1|TRBJ2-4
SARIRAKNIQY
>many|TRBV5-1|TRBJ2-2
ASSHSSANTGELF
>many|TRBV29-1|TRBJ2-3
SVERGHSTDTQY
>NA|TRBV9|TRBJ2-3
ASSVEERRTDTQY
>many|TRBV6-1|TRBJ2-3
ASSPLLGIATQY
>many|TRBV28|TRBJ2-7
ASRSGVYEQY
>many|TRBV7-9|TRBJ2-1
ASSSQRSYNEQF
>NA|TRBV14|TRBJ2-5
ASSGDAHQETQY
>NA|TRBV12-3/TRBV12-4|TRBJ2-3
ASSFGESLTDTQY